This T cell receptor (beta chain) was observed in a study of blood T cells in healthy people across ages. Overall study findings and caveats: The percentage of naive T cells correlated strongly with TCR beta diversity.

About this clonotype: The antigen remains unidentified. Lacking the conserved final phenylalanine or tryptophan, this CDR3 likely reflects a read error.

With 6 bases removed from V and 2 bases from J, the gap between germline ends came to 10 bases. From germline, CDR1 is SGHTA and CDR2 FQGNSA. CDR3 length equals 13 residues. Sample-barcoded 5' priming and a J-beta primer mix drove a second PCR of roughly 6 to 12 cycles. TCRdb fed the 5' RACE reads into MiXCR, producing one record per CDR3 protein. The sample includes 800,000 to 950,000 distinct CDR3 sequences, around 29% of them seen just once. These data were also reused for a study on T cells of mothers and their children. This second report adds: More than 5 children and their three healthy Caucasian mothers were the donors.

Sequenced material: blood. This receptor was identified in a woman in her thirties or forties in good health. V is TRBV7-2 and J is TRBJ2-5; D is perhaps TRBD1 or TRBD2 (5 bases each). For the CDR3, the DNA is TGTGCCAGCAGTTGGGACCCACAAGAGACCCAGTACTGC. This gives the protein CASSWDPQETQYC.